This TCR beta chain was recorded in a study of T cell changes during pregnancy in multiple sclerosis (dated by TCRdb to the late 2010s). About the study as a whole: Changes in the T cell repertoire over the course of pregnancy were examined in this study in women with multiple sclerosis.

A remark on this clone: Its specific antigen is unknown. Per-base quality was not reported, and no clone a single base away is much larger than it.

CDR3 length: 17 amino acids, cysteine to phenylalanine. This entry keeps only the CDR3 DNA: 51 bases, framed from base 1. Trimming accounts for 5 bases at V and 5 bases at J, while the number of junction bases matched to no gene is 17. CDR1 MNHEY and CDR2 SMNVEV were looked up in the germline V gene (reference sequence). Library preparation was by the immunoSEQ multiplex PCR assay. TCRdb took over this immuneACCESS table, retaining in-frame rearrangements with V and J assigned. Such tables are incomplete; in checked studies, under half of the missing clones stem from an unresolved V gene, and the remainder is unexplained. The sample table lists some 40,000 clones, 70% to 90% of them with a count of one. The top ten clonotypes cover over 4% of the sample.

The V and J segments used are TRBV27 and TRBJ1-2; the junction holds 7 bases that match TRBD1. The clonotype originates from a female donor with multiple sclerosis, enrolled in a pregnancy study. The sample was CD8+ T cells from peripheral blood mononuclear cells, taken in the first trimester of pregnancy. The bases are TGTGCCAGCAGTCACGGGACAGTGACCCCCTCAGGTTATGGCTACACCTTC. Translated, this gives CASSHGTVTPSGYGYTF.